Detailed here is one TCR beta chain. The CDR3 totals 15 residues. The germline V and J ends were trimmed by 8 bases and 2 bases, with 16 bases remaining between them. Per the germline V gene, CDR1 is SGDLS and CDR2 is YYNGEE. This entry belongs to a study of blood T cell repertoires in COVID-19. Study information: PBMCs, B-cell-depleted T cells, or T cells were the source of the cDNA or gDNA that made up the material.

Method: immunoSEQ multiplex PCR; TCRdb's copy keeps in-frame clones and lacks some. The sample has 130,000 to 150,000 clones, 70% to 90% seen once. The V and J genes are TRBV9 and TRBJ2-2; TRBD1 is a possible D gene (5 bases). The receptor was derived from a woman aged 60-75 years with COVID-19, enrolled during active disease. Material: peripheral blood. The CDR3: CASTISTGNTGELFF. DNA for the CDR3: TGTGCCAGTACCATAAGTACAGGAAACACCGGGGAGCTGTTTTTT.